A selection of T cell receptor beta chains follows, all from one sample in a study of blood T cells in healthy people across ages. From the 5' RACE reads, TCRdb called clonotypes with MiXCR, one entry per CDR3 protein. The sample includes hundreds of thousands of distinct CDR3 sequences, roughly 20% of them seen just once. Sequences were obtained from blood. All receptors come from an older man in good health. The CDR3 runs from the conserved cysteine through the conserved F or W. The D gene is left open where the match is weak. The size of a clone is reported for some rows only, either as once, few or many, or as a class for expanded clones.

j_gene	v_gene	d_gene	abundance	CDR3nt	CDR3aa
TRBJ2-1	TRBV28	-	once	TGTGCCAGCAGTTTATCGGGTAGCGGTTTTCAGGGGCAGTTCTTC	CASSLSGSGFQGQFF
TRBJ2-5	TRBV7-2	TRBD1	-	TGTGCCAGCAGCTTGCAGTACGGGACAGGGGGCGAGACCCAGTGCTTC	CASSLQYGTGGETQCF
TRBJ2-4	TRBV6-5	TRBD2	-	TGTGCCAGCAGTTACTCGGGACTAGCGGGGAGGAACATTCAGTACTTC	CASSYSGLAGRNIQYF
TRBJ2-3	TRBV28	TRBD1	few	TGTGCCAGCAGTCCCCCGGGACAGGGGGGAGATACGCAGTATTTT	CASSPPGQGGDTQYF
TRBJ1-3	TRBV20-1	-	-	TGCAGTGCTAGTAGGCAGGGGTATGGAAACACCATATATTTT	CSASRQGYGNTIYF
TRBJ2-2	TRBV9	TRBD2	few	TGTGCCAGCAGCGGGACTAGCGGGAGCACCGGGGAGCTGTTTTTT	CASSGTSGSTGELFF
TRBJ2-7	TRBV3-1	TRBD2	-	TGTGCCAGCAACAGGGGGACTAGCGGTACCTACGAGCAGTACTTC	CASNRGTSGTYEQYF
TRBJ1-2	TRBV6-2/TRBV6-3	-	few	TGTGCCAGCAGCAGATGGGGTGGCAAAAATGGCTACACCTTC	CASSRWGGKNGYTF
TRBJ1-1	TRBV27	TRBD1	-	TGTGCCAGCAGTAAACAGGGGGGAGGAAACACTGAAGCTTTCTTT	CASSKQGGGNTEAFF
TRBJ1-1	TRBV6-5	-	few	TGTGCCAGCAGTTATGGGACCCTCGGAACTGAAGCTTTCTTT	CASSYGTLGTEAFF
TRBJ1-2	TRBV12-3/TRBV12-4	-	-	TGTGCCAGCAGCCCGAGGGGAGGGGCAACCCTCTCCTATGGCTACACCTTC	CASSPRGGATLSYGYTF
TRBJ1-6	TRBV20-1	-	-	TGCAGTGCTTCAGGGGAATCTAGCTCCTATAATTCACCCCTCCACTTT	CSASGESSSYNSPLHF
TRBJ2-7	TRBV3-1	-	-	TGTGCCAGCAGCCAAGGTGTGAAACCCTACGAGCAGTACTTC	CASSQGVKPYEQYF
TRBJ1-4	TRBV7-2	-	few	TGTGCCAGCAGCTTAGGAGGGTTTGGAACTAATGAAAAACTGTTTTTT	CASSLGGFGTNEKLFF
TRBJ1-6	TRBV4-1	TRBD1	-	TGCGCCAGCAGCCAAGAGGGACAGGGGAGAAATAATTCACCCCTCCACTTT	CASSQEGQGRNNSPLHF
TRBJ2-5	TRBV15	-	-	TGTGCCACCAGCAGCGATCTTGAACAGACCCAGTACTTC	CATSSDLEQTQYF
TRBJ2-1	TRBV20-1	TRBD2	-	TGCAGTGCTAGAGATGGACTAGCGGGACACAATGAGCAGTTCTTC	CSARDGLAGHNEQFF
TRBJ2-7	TRBV5-1	-	-	TGCGCCAGCAGCGGAGGGACGGTCCCCTACGAGCAGTACTTC	CASSGGTVPYEQYF
TRBJ2-1	TRBV4-3	TRBD2	few	TGCGCCAGCAGCCACCTAGGACTAGCGGGAGGATATGAGCAGTTCTTC	CASSHLGLAGGYEQFF
TRBJ1-1	TRBV29-1	-	-	TGCAGCGTTGGACAGACAGCCACTGAAGCTTTCTTT	CSVGQTATEAFF
TRBJ2-5	TRBV9	TRBD1	-	TGTGCCAGCAGCGTAGGGGACAGGGGAAGGCCCCAGTACTTC	CASSVGDRGRPQYF
TRBJ2-5	TRBV29-1	TRBD1	-	TGCAGCGTTGAACAGACAGGGGGCAAATCAGAGACCCAGTACTTC	CSVEQTGGKSETQYF
TRBJ2-1	TRBV11-2	TRBD2	-	TGTGCCAGCAGCTTAGGGACTAGCGGGATGGGTGAGCAGTTCTTC	CASSLGTSGMGEQFF
TRBJ1-2	TRBV3-1	-	few	TGTGCCAGCAGCAGGGAGGCGCGAGCTGGCTACACCTTC	CASSREARAGYTF
TRBJ1-1	TRBV3-1	-	-	TGTGCCAGCAGCCTCCAAGGGGCAGGGAACACTGAAGCTTTCTTT	CASSLQGAGNTEAFF
TRBJ1-1	TRBV5-1	-	-	TGCGCCAGCAGCACCGAGGGGAGGACTGAAGCTTCCTTT	CASSTEGRTEASF
TRBJ2-5	TRBV11-2	TRBD2	-	TGTGCCAGCAGCCCCCGGATAGCGGGACAAGAGACCCAGTACTTC	CASSPRIAGQETQYF
TRBJ2-1	TRBV6-5	-	few	TGTGCCAGCAGTCCCAGACAGGGAGGGGACAATGAGCAGTTCTTC	CASSPRQGGDNEQFF
TRBJ2-3	TRBV7-2	-	many	TGTGCCAGCAGCGCGCAATCCCGACCTTTCGATACGCAGTATTTT	CASSAQSRPFDTQYF